This T cell receptor (beta chain) was captured by sequencing in a study of blood T cell repertoires in COVID-19. Study as a whole: PBMCs, B-cell-depleted T cells, or T cells were the source of the cDNA or gDNA that made up the material.

This clone has a handful of counts. As originally analysed: Amplification with reference gene primers provided the estimates of nucleated cell counts. Generated by immunoSEQ multiplex PCR, the TCRdb table keeps only in-frame clones and is missing some. That table is the source of V, J and clone size, and D and trimming were worked out from the DNA. The sample has over 150,000 clones, 70% to 90% seen once. This receptor was taken from a man aged 50 or older with active or convalescent COVID-19. The sequenced material came from peripheral blood.

This chain's CDR3 is CASTRRGQRYNEQFF. The CDR3 bases are TGTGCCAGCACAAGGCGGGGTCAGAGGTACAATGAGCAGTTCTTC. This chain joins TRBV6-5 and TRBJ2-1, with a tentative D call TRBD2 (6 bases). The CDR3 sequence is 15 residues long. The germline V gene encodes CDR1 MNHEY and CDR2 SVGAGI. The germline V and J ends were trimmed by 7 bases and 4 bases, with 17 bases remaining between them.